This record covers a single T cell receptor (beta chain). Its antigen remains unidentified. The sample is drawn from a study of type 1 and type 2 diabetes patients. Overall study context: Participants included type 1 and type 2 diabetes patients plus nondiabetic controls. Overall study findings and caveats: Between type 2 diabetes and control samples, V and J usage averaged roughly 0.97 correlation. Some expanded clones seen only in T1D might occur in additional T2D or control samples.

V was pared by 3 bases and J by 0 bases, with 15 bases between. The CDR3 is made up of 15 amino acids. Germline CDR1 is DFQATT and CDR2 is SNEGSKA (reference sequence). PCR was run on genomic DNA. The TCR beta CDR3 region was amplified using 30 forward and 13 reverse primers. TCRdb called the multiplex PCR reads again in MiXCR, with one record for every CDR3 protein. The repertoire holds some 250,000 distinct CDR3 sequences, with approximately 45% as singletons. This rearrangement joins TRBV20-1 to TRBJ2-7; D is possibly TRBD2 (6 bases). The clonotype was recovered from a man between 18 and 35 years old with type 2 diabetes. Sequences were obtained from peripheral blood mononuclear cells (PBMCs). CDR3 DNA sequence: TGCAGTGCTAGTGCCGCGGGGCGAACCTCCTACGAGCAGTACTTC. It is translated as CSASAAGRTSYEQYF.